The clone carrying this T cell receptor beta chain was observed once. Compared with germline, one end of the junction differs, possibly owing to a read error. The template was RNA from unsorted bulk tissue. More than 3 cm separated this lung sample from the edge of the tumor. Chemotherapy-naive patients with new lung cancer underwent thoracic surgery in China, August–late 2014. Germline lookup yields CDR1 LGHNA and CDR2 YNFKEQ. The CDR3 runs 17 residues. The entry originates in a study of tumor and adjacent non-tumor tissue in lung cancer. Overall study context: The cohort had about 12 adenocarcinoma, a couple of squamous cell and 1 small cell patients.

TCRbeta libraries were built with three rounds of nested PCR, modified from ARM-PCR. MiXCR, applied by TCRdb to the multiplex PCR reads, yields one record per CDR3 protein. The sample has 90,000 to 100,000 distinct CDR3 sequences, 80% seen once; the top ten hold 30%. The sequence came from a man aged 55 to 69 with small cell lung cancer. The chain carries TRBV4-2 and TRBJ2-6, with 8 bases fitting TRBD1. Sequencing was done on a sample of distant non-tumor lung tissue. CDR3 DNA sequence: TGTGCCAGCAGCCCGGGACAGGACCACACTGGGGCCAATGTCCTGACTTTC. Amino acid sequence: CASSPGQDHTGANVLTF.